The 18 T cell receptor beta chains in this list originate from one sample, sequenced in a study of blood T cell repertoires in COVID-19. Assay: immunoSEQ multiplex PCR; the TCRdb copy retains only in-frame clones and omits some. The profile shows 35,000 to 40,000 clones, 90% of them singletons. Sequenced input: peripheral blood. All receptors derive from a man aged 55 to 69 with active or convalescent COVID-19.

The chain uses TRBV28 and TRBJ1-6; 9 bases align to TRBD1. Germline V gene sequence: CDR1 MDHEN, CDR2 SYDVKM. The CDR3 is 14 residues long. After removal of 3 bases from V and 10 bases from J, the junction contained 4 bases not matched to a gene. The CDR3 DNA sequence: TGTGCCAGCAGTTTGGGGACAGGGAGGTCACCCCTCCACTTT. Its translation: CASSLGTGRSPLHF.

Comments on this clone: Sequence at one end of the junction differs from germline and may be a read error. The chain is built from TRBV5-8 and TRBJ1-3; D is uncertain. The length of the CDR3 is 11 residues. Germline assignment: CDR1 SGHTS and CDR2 YDEGEE. The CDR3 protein is CASALDGNQNF. The CDR3 nucleotides are TGTGCCAGCGCCCTCGATGGCAATCAGAATTTT. Based on the CDR3 plus reference TRBV5-8 and TRBJ1-3, the full variable domain is EAGVTQSPTHLIKTRGQQATLRCSPISGHTSVYWYQQALGLGLQFLLWYDEGEERNRGNFPPRFSGRQFPNYSSELNVNALELEDSALYLCASALDGNQNFGEGSWLTVV.

V gene TRBV9 combines with J gene TRBJ1-1, with D unclear. Germline V gives CDR1 SGDLS, CDR2 YYNGEE. This CDR3 has 14 amino acids. Deletions cut 0 bases from V and 5 bases from J, with 11 bases between. CDR3: CASSVAGVRTEAFF. The CDR3 DNA reads as TGTGCCAGCAGCGTAGCCGGGGTGAGGACTGAAGCTTTCTTT.

This clone has just one count. The rearrangement joins TRBV30 to TRBJ1-5; D may be TRBD1 (6 bases). The V end lost 0 bases, the J end lost 4 bases, and 10 bases lay between the germline ends. The CDR3 sequence is 14 residues long. In germline, CDR1 is GTSNPN, CDR2 SVGIG (reference sequence). CDR3 bases: TGTGCCTGGAGTGTAGGACAGCTGAATCAGCCCCAGCATTTT. Translation gives CAWSVGQLNQPQHF.

Only one count was recorded for this clone. J is TRBJ1-4 and V is TRBV5-1, with D maybe TRBD1 (5 bases). V was shortened by 6 bases and J by 3 bases, with 12 bases between the two germline ends. The CDR3 consists of 14 residues. The germline V gene has CDR1 SGHRS and CDR2 YFSETQ. The DNA for the CDR3 is TGCGCCAGCACGCAGGGCAGGGCTAATGAAAAACTGTTTTTT. Encoded protein: CASTQGRANEKLFF. The full variable domain, rest sourced from reference TRBV5-1 and TRBJ1-4, is KAGVTQTPRYLIKTRGQQVTLSCSPISGHRSVSWYQQTPGQGLQFLFEYFSETQRNKGNFPGRFSGRQFSNSRSEMNVSTLELGDSALYLCASTQGRANEKLFFGSGTQLSVL.

Comment on this clone: At one of its ends the junction is not consistent with the germline gene, which may arise from a read error. V usage is TRBV11-2 and J usage is TRBJ2-2, with 11 bases that match TRBD1. This CDR3 region has 18 residues. Germline CDR1 reads SGHAT; CDR2 reads FQNNGV. The CDR3 DNA sequence: TGTGCCAGCAGCTTTAGAGGGGGGACAGGGGGGAACGCCGGGGAGCTGTTTTTT. Residues: CASSFRGGTGGNAGELFF.

The chain carries TRBV28 and TRBJ2-1; 16 bases are a match to TRBD2. Germline V CDR1 and CDR2: MDHEN, SYDVKM. This CDR3 is 20 amino acids long. The junction had 11 bases not matched to a gene; V was cut back by 6 bases and J by 0 bases. For the CDR3, the DNA is TGTGCCAGCAGCAGTCTGGGACTAGCGGGAGGGCCGAGCTCCTACAATGAGCAGTTCTTC. Its translation is CASSSLGLAGGPSSYNEQFF.

V and J are TRBV5-6 and TRBJ2-1; no clear D. Germline V gene sequence: CDR1 SGHDT, CDR2 YYEEEE. The length of the CDR3 is 15 residues. V lost 4 bases and J 0 bases, leaving 11 bases between the germline ends. In nucleotides, the CDR3 is TGTGCCAGCAGCCCTGACAAGAGCTCCTACAATGAGCAGTTCTTC. Encoded protein: CASSPDKSSYNEQFF.

V usage is TRBV28 and J usage is TRBJ2-7, with TRBD1 matching over 8 bases. This CDR3 spans 16 amino acids. The germline V gene has CDR1 MDHEN and CDR2 SYDVKM. The J segment lost 0 bases and the V segment lost 3 bases, leaving 7 bases of the junction unmatched. As DNA, the CDR3 is TGTGCCAGCAGTTTTCAGCCGGGACAGGTCTCCTACGAGCAGTACTTC. Its translation: CASSFQPGQVSYEQYF.

The chain recombines TRBV5-1 with TRBJ2-1; D may be TRBD2 (5 bases). Germline V gives CDR1 SGHRS, CDR2 YFSETQ. This CDR3 region has 12 residues. With 2 bases removed from V and 12 bases from J, the gap between germline ends came to 12 bases. The CDR3: CASSLGGFWQFF. The CDR3 region has the DNA TGCGCCAGCAGCTTAGGCGGGTTTTGGCAGTTCTTC.

The chain has TRBV7-2 and TRBJ1-1; D is unclear. The CDR3 extends over 13 amino acids. Germline-derived CDR1 and CDR2 are SGHTA and FQGNSA. V lost 3 bases to trimming and J lost 1 base, with 6 bases between them. CDR3 sequence: CASSFQENTEAFF. CDR3 bases: TGTGCCAGCAGCTTTCAGGAGAACACTGAAGCTTTCTTT.

The count of this clone is one. The genes are TRBV10-1 and TRBJ2-3; 8 nucleotides align to TRBD2. The V gene's germline CDR1 is WNHNN and CDR2 SYGVQD (reference sequence). This CDR3 contains 13 residues. The CDR3 DNA sequence: TGCGCTCGGGAGGGGGAGGGCACAGATACGCAGTATTTT. Amino acid sequence: CAREGEGTDTQYF.

V is TRBV6-6 and J is TRBJ2-1; 8 nucleotides align to TRBD2. CDR1 is MNHNY and CDR2 is SVGAGI in the germline V gene (reference sequence). This CDR3 has 18 amino acids. V shed 5 bases, J shed 9 bases, and the junction held 21 bases outside the gene matches. The CDR3 DNA reads as TGTGCCAGCAGTCTTCGGACAGCCGGGACTAGAAGGTTGGGTGAGCAGTTCTTC. This encodes CASSLRTAGTRRLGEQFF.

V and J are TRBV7-2 and TRBJ2-7; TRBD2 aligns across 9 bases. The CDR3 totals 18 residues. V shed 1 base, J shed 6 bases, and the junction held 16 bases outside the gene matches. Germline V gives CDR1 SGHTA, CDR2 FQGNSA. For the CDR3, the DNA is TGTGCCAGCAGCTTAGTAAATTCAGCGGGAGGCTTACGTTCCGAGCAGTACTTC. As protein: CASSLVNSAGGLRSEQYF.

This chain joins TRBV5-4 and TRBJ2-3; D unresolved. This CDR3 has 13 amino acids. Trimming removed 7 bases from V and 0 bases from J, with 9 bases in between. CDR1 and CDR2 (germline): SGHNT, YYREEE (reference sequence). CDR3 nucleotide sequence: TGTGCCAGCCGTCGTCCCAGCACAGATACGCAGTATTTT. Amino acid sequence: CASRRPSTDTQYF.

This clone was counted a few times. V is TRBV5-4 and J is TRBJ1-1, with TRBD1 identical over 7 bases. V lost 2 bases to trimming and J lost 4 bases; unmatched junction nucleotides: 2. CDR1 and CDR2 from the germline V gene are SGHNT and YYREEE (reference sequence). The length of the CDR3 is 13 residues. DNA for the CDR3: TGTGCCAGCAGCTTTACAGGGGTCACTGAAGCTTTCTTT. Its translation: CASSFTGVTEAFF.

The J gene is TRBJ2-3, the V gene TRBV13; 8 bases align to TRBD2. Trimming removed 2 bases from V and 5 bases from J; junction bases left unmatched: 3. From germline, CDR1 is PRHDT and CDR2 FYEKMQ (reference sequence). CDR3 size: 14 residues. CDR3 sequence: CASSLPGGGDTQYF. The CDR3 coding sequence is TGTGCCAGCAGCTTACCCGGGGGGGGAGATACGCAGTATTTT.

The V call is TRBV28, the J call TRBJ1-1, with unresolved D. The CDR3 consists of 14 residues. Germline assignment: CDR1 MDHEN and CDR2 SYDVKM. V was cut by 5 bases and J by 5 bases, with 15 bases left in between. CDR3 region: CASSVGLLRTEAFF. CDR3 bases: TGTGCCAGCAGTGTCGGACTCCTGAGGACTGAAGCTTTCTTT.